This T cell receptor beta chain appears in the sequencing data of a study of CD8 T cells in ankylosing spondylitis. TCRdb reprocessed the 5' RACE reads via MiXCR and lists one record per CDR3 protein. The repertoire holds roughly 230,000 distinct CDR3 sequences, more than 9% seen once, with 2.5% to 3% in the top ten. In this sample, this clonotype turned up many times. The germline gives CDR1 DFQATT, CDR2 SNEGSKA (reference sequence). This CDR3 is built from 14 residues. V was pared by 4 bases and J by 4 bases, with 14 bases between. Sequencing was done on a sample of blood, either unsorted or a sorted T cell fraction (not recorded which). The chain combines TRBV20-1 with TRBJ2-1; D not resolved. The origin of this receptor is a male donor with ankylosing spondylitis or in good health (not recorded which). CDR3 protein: CSATVDGDYNEQFF. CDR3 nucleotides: TGCAGTGCTACAGTGGATGGGGATTACAATGAGCAGTTCTTC.